This T cell receptor beta chain emerged from a study of cytomegalovirus exposure and HLA in healthy donors. The CDR3 loop spans 15 amino acids. The PCR contained 60 Vbeta and 13 Jbeta primers. Libraries were prepared by immunoSEQ multiplex PCR; TCRdb keeps only in-frame clonotypes and omits some of them. This sample yields over 150,000 clones, of which 81% are seen a single time; about 2.2% belongs to the top ten. The receptor's source is a woman in her 30s in good health and CMV-seronegative. The V gene is TRBV21-1, the J gene TRBJ2-7; the DNA was not compared with TRBD1, the D call given in the table. TRBV21-1 is a pseudogene segment. What was sequenced was PBMCs. The CDR3 DNA follows: TGTGCCAGCAGCCGACCGGGACAGGGGAACTACGAGCAGTACTTC. This codes for CASSRPGQGNYEQYF.